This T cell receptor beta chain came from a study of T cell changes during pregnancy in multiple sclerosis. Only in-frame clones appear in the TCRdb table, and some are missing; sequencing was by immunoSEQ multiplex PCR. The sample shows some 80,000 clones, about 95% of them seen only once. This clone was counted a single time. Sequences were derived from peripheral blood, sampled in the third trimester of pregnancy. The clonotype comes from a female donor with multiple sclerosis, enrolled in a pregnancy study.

The CDR3 bases are TGTGCCAGCACTAGAGGGGGACAGGGAAACTATGGCTACACCTTC. Translated: CASTRGGQGNYGYTF. This chain connects TRBV7-9 to TRBJ1-2; 9 bases align to TRBD1. With 7 bases clipped from V and 2 bases from J, the junction kept 8 bases outside the gene matches. Germline lookup yields CDR1 SEHNR and CDR2 FQNEAQ (reference sequence). CDR3 size: 15 residues.